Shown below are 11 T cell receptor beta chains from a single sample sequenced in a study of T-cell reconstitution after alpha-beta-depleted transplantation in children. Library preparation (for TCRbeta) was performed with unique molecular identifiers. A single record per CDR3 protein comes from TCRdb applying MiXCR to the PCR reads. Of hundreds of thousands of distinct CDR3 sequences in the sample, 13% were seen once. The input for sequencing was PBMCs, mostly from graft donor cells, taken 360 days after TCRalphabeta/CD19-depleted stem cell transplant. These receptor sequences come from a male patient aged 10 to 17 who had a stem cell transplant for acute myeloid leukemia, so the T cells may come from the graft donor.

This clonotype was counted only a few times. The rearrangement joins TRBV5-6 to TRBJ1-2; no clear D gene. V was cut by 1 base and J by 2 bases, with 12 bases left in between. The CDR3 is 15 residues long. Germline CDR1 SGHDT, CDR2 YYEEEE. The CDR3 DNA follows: TGTGCCAGCAGCTTGCCCCAACAGCCAAACTATGGCTACACCTTC. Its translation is CASSLPQQPNYGYTF.

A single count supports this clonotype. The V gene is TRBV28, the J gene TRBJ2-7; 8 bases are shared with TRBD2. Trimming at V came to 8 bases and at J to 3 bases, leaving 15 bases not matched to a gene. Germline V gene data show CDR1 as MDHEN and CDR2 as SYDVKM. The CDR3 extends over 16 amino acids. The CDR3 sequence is CASSFLAGGGLYEQYF. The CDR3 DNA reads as TGTGCCAGCTCCTTTCTAGCGGGTGGGGGACTCTACGAGCAGTACTTC.

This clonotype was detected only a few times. CDR3 in DNA: TGTGCCAGCAGCTTCAACCAGGGAAATAGCGACGAGCAGTACTTC. Translated, it gives CASSFNQGNSDEQYF. The chain combines TRBV7-6 with TRBJ2-7; either TRBD1 or TRBD2 may supply D (5 bases each). CDR3 length: 15 amino acids. Germline-derived CDR1 and CDR2 are SGHVS and FNYEAQ. V dropped 3 bases and J dropped 5 bases, with 17 bases sitting between them. The full variable domain, rest sourced from reference TRBV7-6 and TRBJ2-7, is GAGVSQSPRYKVTKRGQDVALRCDPISGHVSLYWYRQALGQGPEFLTYFNYEAQQDKSGLPNDRFSAERPEGSISTLTIQRTEQRDSAMYRCASSFNQGNSDEQYFGPGTRLTVT.

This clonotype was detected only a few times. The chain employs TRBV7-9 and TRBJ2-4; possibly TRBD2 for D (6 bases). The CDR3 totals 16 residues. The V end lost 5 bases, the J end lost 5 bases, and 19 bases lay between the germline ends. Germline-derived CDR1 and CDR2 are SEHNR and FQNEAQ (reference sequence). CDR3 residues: CASSLTLGGRQNIQYF. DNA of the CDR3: TGTGCCAGCAGCCTAACGTTGGGGGGTCGCCAAAACATTCAGTACTTC.

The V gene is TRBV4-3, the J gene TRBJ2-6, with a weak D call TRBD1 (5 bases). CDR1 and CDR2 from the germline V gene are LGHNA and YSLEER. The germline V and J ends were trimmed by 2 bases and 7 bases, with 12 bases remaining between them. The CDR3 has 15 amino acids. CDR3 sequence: CASSQQGFRANVLTF. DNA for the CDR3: TGCGCCAGCAGCCAACAGGGTTTTAGAGCCAACGTCCTGACTTTC.

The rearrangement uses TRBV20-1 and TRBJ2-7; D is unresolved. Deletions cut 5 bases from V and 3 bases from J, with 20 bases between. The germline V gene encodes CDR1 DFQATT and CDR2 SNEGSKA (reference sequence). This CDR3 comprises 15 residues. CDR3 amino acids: CSAGPTTDPLYEQYF. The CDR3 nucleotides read TGCAGTGCTGGACCGACCACGGACCCCCTCTACGAGCAGTACTTC.

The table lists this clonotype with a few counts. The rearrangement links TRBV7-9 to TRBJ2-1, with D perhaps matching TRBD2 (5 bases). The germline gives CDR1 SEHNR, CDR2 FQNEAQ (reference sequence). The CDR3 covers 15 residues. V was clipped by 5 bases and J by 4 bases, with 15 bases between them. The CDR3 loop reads CASSSLLGSYNEQFF. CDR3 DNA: TGTGCCAGCAGCAGCTTACTTGGGAGTTACAATGAGCAGTTCTTC.

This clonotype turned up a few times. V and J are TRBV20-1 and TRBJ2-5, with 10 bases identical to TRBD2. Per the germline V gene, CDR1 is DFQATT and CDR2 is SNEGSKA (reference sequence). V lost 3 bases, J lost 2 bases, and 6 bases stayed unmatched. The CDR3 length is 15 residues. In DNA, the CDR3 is TGCAGTGCTAGTCGTCTAGCGGGAGTACAAGAGACCCAGTACTTC. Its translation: CSASRLAGVQETQYF.

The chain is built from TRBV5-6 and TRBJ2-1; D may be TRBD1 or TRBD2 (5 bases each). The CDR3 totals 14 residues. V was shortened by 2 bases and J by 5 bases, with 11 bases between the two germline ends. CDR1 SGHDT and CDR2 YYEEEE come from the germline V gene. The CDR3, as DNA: TGTGCCAGCAGCTTTAAGCGGACAAACAATGAGCAGTTCTTC. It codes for CASSFKRTNNEQFF.

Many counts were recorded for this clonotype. The CDR3 here is CAWAWREWGEQYF. CDR3 sequence (DNA): TGTGCCTGGGCCTGGCGGGAATGGGGCGAGCAGTACTTC. V and J are TRBV30 and TRBJ2-7, with a weak D call TRBD2 (6 bases). The CDR3 has 13 amino acids. The V end was cut by 5 bases, the J end by 6 bases, with 17 bases between. The V gene's germline CDR1 is GTSNPN and CDR2 SVGIG (reference sequence).

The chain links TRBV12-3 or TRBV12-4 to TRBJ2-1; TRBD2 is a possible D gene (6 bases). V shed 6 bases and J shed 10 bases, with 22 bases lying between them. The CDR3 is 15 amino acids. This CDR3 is CASRLTLGLLSEQFF. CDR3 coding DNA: TGTGCCAGCAGGCTCACTTTGGGACTTCTCTCCGAGCAGTTCTTC.